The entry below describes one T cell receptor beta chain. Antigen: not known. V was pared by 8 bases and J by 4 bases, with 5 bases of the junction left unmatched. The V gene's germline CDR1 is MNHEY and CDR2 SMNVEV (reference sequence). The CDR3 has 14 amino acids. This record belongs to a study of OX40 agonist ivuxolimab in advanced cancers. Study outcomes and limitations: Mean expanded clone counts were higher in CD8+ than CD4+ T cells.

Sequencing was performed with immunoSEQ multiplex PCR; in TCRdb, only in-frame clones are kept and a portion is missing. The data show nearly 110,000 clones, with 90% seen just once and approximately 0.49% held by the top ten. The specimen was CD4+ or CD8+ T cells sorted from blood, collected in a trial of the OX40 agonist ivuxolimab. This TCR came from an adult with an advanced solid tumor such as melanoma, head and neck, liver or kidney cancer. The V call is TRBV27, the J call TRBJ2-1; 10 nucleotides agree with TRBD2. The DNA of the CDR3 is TGTGCCAGCTCAAGCGGGGGGGAATACAATGAGCAGTTCTTC. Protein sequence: CASSSGGEYNEQFF.